This T cell receptor beta chain was captured in a study of monozygotic twins with inflammatory bowel disease. TCRdb reprocessed the 5' RACE reads and keeps a single row for each CDR3 protein, giving no DNA. Its clone listing holds fewer than 350,000 distinct CDR3 sequences. The CDR3 runs 15 residues. The germline V gene has CDR1 SGHRS and CDR2 YFSETQ. The genes are TRBV5-1 and TRBJ1-6; the TCRdb D gene call, TRBD1, has no DNA to confirm it. The TCR comes from a human donor with ulcerative colitis or Crohn's disease, or a healthy co-twin of an affected twin (not recorded which). The specimen sequenced was blood. This CDR3 reads CASREGGGGNSPLHF.